Below, 30 T cell receptor beta chains from the same sample are listed, as sequenced in a study of OX40 agonist ivuxolimab in advanced cancers. Using immunoSEQ multiplex PCR, the repertoire was profiled, and TCRdb retains in-frame clones only, with some absent. The table has approximately 29,000 clones, 84% seen once. Specimen: CD4+ or CD8+ T cells sorted from blood, collected in a trial of the OX40 agonist ivuxolimab. Every receptor here comes from an adult with an advanced solid tumor such as melanoma, head and neck, liver or kidney cancer.

The V and J genes are TRBV30 and TRBJ2-2, with 9 positions matching TRBD2. J gave up 6 bases and V 1 base, and 12 bases lay outside the gene matches. CDR1 and CDR2 from the germline V gene are GTSNPN and SVGIG (reference sequence). This CDR3 is 17 amino acids long. In DNA, the CDR3 is TGTGCCTGGAGTGAGGGTAGCGGGAGTTCGACGGCCGGGGAGCTGTTTTTT. Protein sequence: CAWSEGSGSSTAGELFF.

This clone was counted once. The chain recombines TRBV5-4 with TRBJ2-5, with D perhaps matching TRBD2 (5 bases). There are 15 residues in the CDR3. Looked up from germline, CDR1 is SGHNT and CDR2 is YYREEE (reference sequence). Trimming shortened V by 0 bases and J by 4 bases, and 13 bases separated the two germline ends. CDR3: CASSLALGETETQYF. DNA of the CDR3: TGTGCCAGCAGCTTGGCCCTCGGGGAGACAGAGACCCAGTACTTC. Variable domain in full (rest from reference TRBV5-4 and TRBJ2-5): ETGVTQSPTHLIKTRGQQVTLRCSSQSGHNTVSWYQQALGQGPQFIFQYYREEENGRGNFPPRFSGLQFPNYSSELNVNALELDDSALYLCASSLALGETETQYFGPGTRLLVL.

The V and J genes are TRBV4-2 and TRBJ2-1; the match to TRBD2 covers 10 bases. The CDR3 extends over 17 amino acids. Germline values: CDR1 LGHNA, CDR2 YNFKEQ. Losses at the gene ends were 2 bases for V and 3 bases for J; bases not matched to a gene: 7. The CDR3 bases are TGTGCCAGCAGCCAACGAGGACTAGCGGAGATCTACAATGAGCAGTTCTTC. Translated: CASSQRGLAEIYNEQFF.

V usage is TRBV19 and J usage is TRBJ1-6; 7 bases align to TRBD1. The J segment lost 0 bases and the V segment lost 4 bases, leaving 12 bases of the junction unmatched. The CDR3 totals 19 residues. From germline, CDR1 is LNHDA and CDR2 SQIVND (reference sequence). The CDR3 sequence: CASSTNRGGFDSYNSPLHF. CDR3 DNA: TGTGCCAGTAGTACCAACAGGGGCGGATTTGACTCCTATAATTCACCCCTCCACTTT.

The DNA for the CDR3 is TGTGCCAGCAGTTTAGGGGGGACAGGGGAGACCCAGTACTTC. It translates to CASSLGGTGETQYF. The chain is built from TRBV27 and TRBJ2-5; 9 nucleotides align to TRBD1. With V trimmed by 2 bases and J by 5 bases, 3 bases remained unmatched. This CDR3 comprises 14 residues. CDR1 is MNHEY, CDR2 SMNVEV, per germline (reference sequence).

The rearrangement links TRBV7-8 to TRBJ2-7, with 10 bases that match TRBD2. Germline-derived CDR1 and CDR2 are SGHVS and FQNEAQ. CDR3 length: 18 residues. Trimming at V came to 5 bases and at J to 4 bases, leaving 17 bases not matched to a gene. CDR3 nucleotide sequence: TGTGCCAGCAGCCCAGTCGGAGAAGGGACTAGCGTCCCATACGAGCAGTACTTC. It encodes CASSPVGEGTSVPYEQYF.

This chain connects TRBV5-6 to TRBJ1-5, with D unclear. Trimming removed 4 bases from V and 4 bases from J, with 9 bases in between. The CDR3 contains 13 residues. Germline CDR1 and CDR2: SGHDT and YYEEEE. The CDR3 is CASSPSGNQPQHF. CDR3 nucleotide sequence: TGTGCCAGCAGCCCCAGCGGTAATCAGCCCCAGCATTTT.

The J gene is TRBJ1-5, the V gene TRBV7-9; tentative D call: TRBD1 (6 bases). V was trimmed by 4 bases and J by 4 bases, leaving 17 bases between them. CDR3 length: 16 residues. The germline V gene has CDR1 SEHNR and CDR2 FQNEAQ (reference sequence). CDR3: CASSYAGTGNNQPQHF. The CDR3 DNA is TGTGCCAGCAGCTATGCGGGTACAGGGAATAATCAGCCCCAGCATTTT. Using reference TRBV7-9 and TRBJ1-5 for the parts outside the CDR3, the full variable domain is DTGVSQNPRHKITKRGQNVTFRCDPISEHNRLYWYRQTLGQGPEFLTYFQNEAQLEKSRLLSDRFSAERPKGSFSTLEIQRTEQGDSAMYLCASSYAGTGNNQPQHFGDGTRLSIL.

There are a few counts of this clone. This rearrangement joins TRBV19 to TRBJ1-5; D is unclear. The length of the CDR3 is 13 residues. Germline-derived CDR1 and CDR2 are LNHDA and SQIVND (reference sequence). The ends were cut back, 6 bases at V and 4 bases at J, with 10 bases in the middle. The CDR3 sequence is CASSPEGNQPQHF. The CDR3 coding sequence is TGTGCCAGTAGCCCAGAAGGGAATCAGCCCCAGCATTTT.

The chain uses TRBV2 and TRBJ1-3, with D tentatively TRBD1 (5 bases). CDR1 is SNHLY, CDR2 FYNNEI, per germline. This CDR3 has 15 residues. Trimming cost V 4 bases and J 2 bases, with 12 bases left between them. The CDR3 DNA reads as TGTGCCAGCAGTGCGGGACCAGGCACTGGAAACACCATATATTTT. Protein: CASSAGPGTGNTIYF.

The chain recombines TRBV19 with TRBJ1-5, with D hard to call. This CDR3 region has 15 residues. V dropped 1 base and J dropped 9 bases, with 16 bases sitting between them. CDR1 LNHDA and CDR2 SQIVND come from the germline V gene (reference sequence). The CDR3 DNA reads as TGTGCCAGTAGTATAGGGGCGCCCACTTTTTGGCCCCAGCATTTT. It encodes CASSIGAPTFWPQHF.

This clone was seen a single time. This chain connects TRBV30 to TRBJ1-6; maybe TRBD1 (6 bases). The length of the CDR3 is 14 residues. Germline values: CDR1 GTSNPN, CDR2 SVGIG (reference sequence). The V end lost 3 bases, the J end lost 5 bases, and 11 bases lay between the germline ends. Here the CDR3 reads CAWRSGGHNSPLHF. CDR3 bases: TGTGCCTGGAGGTCCGGGGGGCATAATTCACCCCTCCACTTT.

The chain joins TRBV30 to TRBJ2-7; D possibly corresponds to TRBD1 (6 bases). CDR3 length equals 13 residues. With 3 bases removed from V and 4 bases from J, the gap between germline ends came to 13 bases. CDR1 and CDR2 (germline): GTSNPN, SVGIG (reference sequence). This chain's CDR3 is CAWRGGSIYEQYF. CDR3 DNA: TGTGCCTGGAGAGGGGGATCTATATACGAGCAGTACTTC.

The chain links TRBV28 to TRBJ1-4; D gene ambiguous. The CDR3 extends over 14 amino acids. CDR1 is MDHEN, CDR2 SYDVKM, per germline. V lost 7 bases, J lost 4 bases, and 13 bases lay in between. The CDR3 loop reads CASNRADNNEKLFF. The CDR3 nucleotides are TGTGCCAGCAATCGGGCAGACAATAATGAAAAACTGTTTTTT.

This chain joins TRBV27 and TRBJ2-7, with no clear D. CDR3 length: 13 residues. The germline V gene has CDR1 MNHEY and CDR2 SMNVEV (reference sequence). Trimming removed 4 bases from V and 0 bases from J, with 7 bases in between. The CDR3 sequence is CASSWSDSYEQYF. CDR3 DNA sequence: TGTGCCAGCAGTTGGTCGGACTCCTACGAGCAGTACTTC.

This chain uses TRBV30 with TRBJ1-6; D remains ambiguous. Germline-derived CDR1 and CDR2 are GTSNPN and SVGIG (reference sequence). V shed 0 bases and J shed 4 bases, with 7 bases lying between them. The CDR3 has 14 amino acids. CDR3 sequence reads: CAWSVQSYNSPLHF. CDR3 bases: TGTGCCTGGAGTGTACAGAGTTATAATTCACCCCTCCACTTT.

This chain links TRBV27 with TRBJ2-3; D is uncertain. CDR3 length: 11 residues. Germline V gene sequence: CDR1 MNHEY, CDR2 SMNVEV (reference sequence). Trimming pared 3 bases from V and 4 bases from J, leaving 2 bases between. CDR3 DNA: TGTGCCAGCAGTTTCGCAGATACGCAGTATTTT. This sequence encodes CASSFADTQYF.

This clone was recorded once. V and J are TRBV13 and TRBJ2-1; 7 bases fit TRBD2. Trimming removed 4 bases from V and 4 bases from J; junction bases left unmatched: 7. This CDR3 has 15 amino acids. The germline V gene encodes CDR1 PRHDT and CDR2 FYEKMQ (reference sequence). CDR3 sequence: CASSSPSGPYNEQFF. The CDR3 bases are TGTGCCAGCAGCTCCCCTAGCGGTCCTTACAATGAGCAGTTCTTC.

This clone has a handful of counts. The genes are TRBV19 and TRBJ2-1; D is tentatively TRBD1 or TRBD2 (7 bases each). Germline CDR1 LNHDA, CDR2 SQIVND (reference sequence). This CDR3 is 15 amino acids long. The V and J ends lost 6 bases and 7 bases respectively, with 19 bases between them. The CDR3 here is CASSPWEGAKNEQFF. CDR3 DNA: TGTGCCAGTAGCCCCTGGGAGGGGGCTAAGAATGAGCAGTTCTTC. The full variable domain, rest sourced from reference TRBV19 and TRBJ2-1, is DGGITQSPKYLFRKEGQNVTLSCEQNLNHDAMYWYRQDPGQGLRLIYYSQIVNDFQKGDIAEGYSVSREKKESFPLTVTSAQKNPTAFYLCASSPWEGAKNEQFFGPGTRLTVL.

The chain joins TRBV10-3 to TRBJ1-5; D is ambiguous. V was trimmed by 0 bases and J by 3 bases, leaving 9 bases between them. Germline-derived CDR1 and CDR2 are ENHRY and SYGVKD. The CDR3 extends over 15 amino acids. The CDR3 DNA reads as TGTGCCATCAGTGAGTCAGGGATGGCCAATCAGCCCCAGCATTTT. Translated: CAISESGMANQPQHF.

The V gene is TRBV9, the J gene TRBJ1-1; D call uncertain. This CDR3 contains 12 residues. Looked up from germline, CDR1 is SGDLS and CDR2 is YYNGEE. The V end was cut by 0 bases, the J end by 11 bases, with 11 bases between. CDR3 protein: CASSVEGGHAFF. The CDR3 DNA reads TGTGCCAGCAGCGTAGAAGGAGGGCATGCTTTCTTT.

V is TRBV4-1 and J is TRBJ1-1; 8 bases are a match to TRBD1. The CDR3 is 18 residues long. Trimming removed 2 bases from V and 1 base from J; junction bases left unmatched: 12. Germline V gene sequence: CDR1 MGHRA, CDR2 YSYEKL. The DNA of the CDR3 is TGCGCCAGCAGCCAAAGTCTTTACGGACAGGGAGAGAACACTGAAGCTTTCTTT. It is translated as CASSQSLYGQGENTEAFF.

This chain uses TRBV10-3 with TRBJ2-7, with unresolved D. The V end lost 0 bases, the J end lost 4 bases, and 7 bases lay between the germline ends. Germline values: CDR1 ENHRY, CDR2 SYGVKD. CDR3 size: 13 residues. CDR3 protein: CAISESTTYEQYF. The CDR3 nucleotides read TGTGCCATCAGTGAGTCGACGACTTACGAGCAGTACTTC.

The chain joins TRBV19 to TRBJ1-1; D uncertain. Germline CDR1 is LNHDA and CDR2 is SQIVND (reference sequence). Trimming removed 1 base from V and 4 bases from J, with 7 bases in between. The CDR3 is made up of 13 amino acids. The DNA of the CDR3 is TGTGCCAGTAGTATAGGGCCAGTCACTGAAGCTTTCTTT. As protein: CASSIGPVTEAFF.

The gene calls are TRBV2 and TRBJ2-1; 7 positions match TRBD2. Trimming removed 11 bases from V and 4 bases from J; junction bases left unmatched: 14. CDR3 length: 15 residues. Germline V gene lookup returns CDR1 SNHLY and CDR2 FYNNEI. The CDR3 nucleotides are TGTGCCCTAGGGGCAGGGACTACCTCATACAATGAGCAGTTCTTC. Amino acids: CALGAGTTSYNEQFF. The full variable domain, in which reference TRBV2 and TRBJ2-1 provide the parts outside the CDR3, is EPEVTQTPSHQVTQMGQEVILRCVPISNHLYFYWYRQILGQKVEFLVSFYNNEISEKSEIFDDQFSVERPDGSNFTLKIRSTKLEDSAMYFCALGAGTTSYNEQFFGPGTRLTVL.

The genes are TRBV7-6 and TRBJ2-7; 7 bases align to TRBD1. Germline CDR1 is SGHVS and CDR2 is FNYEAQ. Losses at the gene ends were 5 bases for V and 0 bases for J; bases not matched to a gene: 4. The CDR3 covers 14 residues. The CDR3 loop reads CASSPGQDSYEQYF. The CDR3, as DNA: TGTGCCAGCAGCCCCGGACAGGACTCCTACGAGCAGTACTTC.

This clone was detected only once. The gene calls are TRBV5-6 and TRBJ2-3, with 12 bases matching TRBD2. Per the germline V gene, CDR1 is SGHDT and CDR2 is YYEEEE. This CDR3 is built from 18 residues. J lost 1 base, V lost 3 bases, and 9 bases had no gene match. CDR3 sequence reads: CASSWTLAGGPGTDTQYF. CDR3 in DNA: TGTGCCAGCAGCTGGACCCTAGCGGGGGGGCCTGGCACAGATACGCAGTATTTT.

This chain links TRBV15 with TRBJ2-1; D uncertain. The CDR3 totals 12 residues. V gave up 4 bases and J gave up 4 bases, with 5 bases separating them. CDR1 is LNHNV and CDR2 is YYDKDF in the germline V gene (reference sequence). As DNA, the CDR3 is TGTGCCACCAGCACCCAGTACAATGAGCAGTTCTTC. It yields the protein CATSTQYNEQFF. The entire variable domain, with the rest obtained from reference TRBV15 and TRBJ2-1, is as follows: DAMVIQNPRYQVTQFGKPVTLSCSQTLNHNVMYWYQQKSSQAPKLLFHYYDKDFNNEADTPDNFQSRRPNTSFCFLDIRSPGLGDTAMYLCATSTQYNEQFFGPGTRLTVL.

The V and J genes are TRBV4-1 and TRBJ1-2, with D unresolved. Per the germline V gene, CDR1 is MGHRA and CDR2 is YSYEKL. This CDR3 region has 16 residues. V was pared by 0 bases and J by 3 bases, with 14 bases between. The DNA for the CDR3 is TGCGCCAGCAGCCAAGATCGTACAGACCCCTACTATGGCTACACCTTC. Its protein is CASSQDRTDPYYGYTF.

By sample share, this clone is medium-sized. The chain links TRBV6-1 to TRBJ1-1, with D perhaps matching TRBD1 (5 bases). Germline CDR1 reads MNHNS; CDR2 reads SASEGT. The CDR3 sequence is 15 residues long. V dropped 8 bases and J dropped 4 bases, with 20 bases sitting between them. The CDR3, as DNA: TGTGCCAGCTCTCGCTTCACGGGACGGAGCACTGAAGCTTTCTTT. It encodes CASSRFTGRSTEAFF.